What follows are 32 T cell receptor beta chains derived from one specimen sequenced in a study of blood T cell repertoires in COVID-19. Using immunoSEQ multiplex PCR, the repertoire was profiled, and TCRdb retains in-frame clones only, with some absent. Seen here are around 250,000 clones, about 80% observed once, and the top ten hold 1.9%. Sequencing was done on a sample of peripheral blood. All receptors derive from a woman older than 75 with acute or convalescent COVID-19.

This sequence joins TRBV5-1 and TRBJ2-3; 8 bases line up with TRBD1. J gave up 2 bases and V 4 bases, and 3 bases lay outside the gene matches. The CDR3 is 14 residues long. Germline values: CDR1 SGHRS, CDR2 YFSETQ. The CDR3 region is CASSPTGVTDTQYF. CDR3 coding DNA: TGCGCCAGCAGCCCGACAGGGGTCACAGATACGCAGTATTTT.

The V and J genes are TRBV29-1 and TRBJ2-5; TRBD1 aligns across 9 bases. Germline CDR1 reads SQVTM; CDR2 reads ANQGSEA. The CDR3 extends over 14 amino acids. Losses at the gene ends were 7 bases for V and 6 bases for J; bases not matched to a gene: 12. This CDR3 reads CSGTPGQGGKTQYF. The CDR3 DNA reads TGCAGCGGGACCCCGGGACAGGGCGGGAAGACCCAGTACTTC.

This sequence joins TRBV28 and TRBJ1-5; TRBD1 matches at 8 bases. This CDR3 is 15 amino acids long. Germline V gene sequence: CDR1 MDHEN, CDR2 SYDVKM. J was trimmed by 6 bases and V by 4 bases; bases with no gene match: 8. The CDR3 DNA reads as TGTGCCAGCAGTTCCGCGGGCAGGGGGCCTCAGCCCCAGCATTTT. It specifies CASSSAGRGPQPQHF.

This chain connects TRBV28 to TRBJ1-2; TRBD1 is a possible D gene (5 bases). The CDR3 is made up of 12 amino acids. CDR1 and CDR2 (germline): MDHEN, SYDVKM. The V end lost 11 bases, the J end lost 3 bases, and 13 bases lay between the germline ends. The CDR3, as DNA: TGTGCCGCGGGGGGACTAGACTATGGCTACACCTTC. This sequence encodes CAAGGLDYGYTF.

The V and J genes are TRBV28 and TRBJ2-5, with TRBD2 matching over 11 bases. Trimming at V came to 4 bases and at J to 1 base, leaving 5 bases not matched to a gene. Germline V gene data show CDR1 as MDHEN and CDR2 as SYDVKM. The CDR3 has 16 amino acids. The CDR3, as DNA: TGTGCCAGCAGTTCATATGGGACTAGCGGCCAAGAGACCCAGTACTTC. It encodes CASSSYGTSGQETQYF.

Notes on this clone: At the DNA level, this CDR3 is encoded by other sequences in the same sample as well. The chain joins TRBV5-1 to TRBJ1-1, with 8 bases identical to TRBD1. In germline, CDR1 is SGHRS, CDR2 YFSETQ. The J segment lost 2 bases and the V segment lost 4 bases, leaving 4 bases of the junction unmatched. This CDR3 has 14 amino acids. In DNA, the CDR3 is TGCGCCAGCAGCACCGGGACAGGTAACACTGAAGCTTTCTTT. This encodes CASSTGTGNTEAFF.

The rearrangement joins TRBV4-3 to TRBJ1-1; no firm D call. CDR3 size: 18 residues. Germline loops: CDR1 LGHNA, CDR2 YSLEER. V shed 0 bases and J shed 1 base, with 18 bases lying between them. The CDR3, as DNA: TGCGCCAGCAGCCAAGATTCCTTTGGCCAGTGGAGGAACACTGAAGCTTTCTTT. Translated: CASSQDSFGQWRNTEAFF.

This clone was observed a few times. CDR3 region: CASSGPLLEAFF. The CDR3 bases are TGTGCCAGCAGCGGTCCACTCTTGGAAGCTTTCTTT. The chain is built from TRBV12-3 or TRBV12-4 and TRBJ1-1, with unresolved D. The CDR3 length is 12 residues. Deletions cut 6 bases from V and 8 bases from J, with 13 bases between.

The chain combines TRBV7-2 with TRBJ1-3; no firm D call. The CDR3 runs 16 residues. Trimming removed 5 bases at V and 0 bases at J, with 14 bases between. Per germline, CDR1 SGHTA and CDR2 FQGNSA. This chain's CDR3 is CASSHSPGTSGNTIYF. The CDR3 DNA reads as TGTGCCAGCAGCCACAGCCCGGGAACCTCTGGAAACACCATATATTTT.

The J gene is TRBJ1-4, the V gene TRBV18; 8 bases agree with TRBD1. Germline assignment: CDR1 KGHSH and CDR2 LQKENI. There are 15 residues in the CDR3. Losses at the gene ends were 3 bases for V and 7 bases for J; bases not matched to a gene: 7. The CDR3 protein is CASSPRGQGREKLFF. In DNA form, the CDR3 reads TGTGCCAGCTCACCTCGAGGACAGGGTCGTGAAAAACTGTTTTTT.

J is TRBJ2-7 and V is TRBV5-4, with a possible D match to TRBD1 (6 bases). This CDR3 has 13 amino acids. Trimming took off 0 bases at V and 5 bases at J, with 9 bases between the two ends. The V gene's germline CDR1 is SGHNT and CDR2 YYREEE (reference sequence). DNA for the CDR3: TGTGCCAGCAGCTTGGCCCCAGGGGACGAGCAGTACTTC. Protein sequence: CASSLAPGDEQYF.

This chain joins TRBV2 and TRBJ1-6; weak D call: TRBD1 (6 bases). The ends were cut back, 2 bases at V and 9 bases at J, with 14 bases in the middle. Per the germline V gene, CDR1 is SNHLY and CDR2 is FYNNEI. The CDR3 consists of 15 residues. The CDR3 region is CASSETTRGGSPLHF. CDR3 nucleotide sequence: TGTGCCAGCAGTGAAACTACCAGGGGCGGTTCACCCCTCCACTTT.

The chain carries TRBV5-1 and TRBJ1-2; D is unclear. CDR1 and CDR2 (germline): SGHRS, YFSETQ. V lost 1 base, J lost 7 bases, and 14 bases lay in between. The CDR3 is made up of 14 amino acids. Here the CDR3 reads CASSLTVTGTGYTF. For the CDR3, the DNA is TGCGCCAGCAGCTTGACGGTGACGGGAACTGGCTACACCTTC. The complete variable domain, with remaining parts taken from reference TRBV5-1 and TRBJ1-2, reads KAGVTQTPRYLIKTRGQQVTLSCSPISGHRSVSWYQQTPGQGLQFLFEYFSETQRNKGNFPGRFSGRQFSNSRSEMNVSTLELGDSALYLCASSLTVTGTGYTFGSGTRLTVV.

The chain uses TRBV7-2 and TRBJ2-2; 9 nucleotides match TRBD1. The CDR3 is 16 residues long. Germline CDR1 reads SGHTA; CDR2 reads FQGNSA. Trimming at V came to 6 bases and at J to 1 base, leaving 6 bases not matched to a gene. As DNA, the CDR3 is TGTGCCAGCAGAGCACCGGGACAGGGGAACACCGGGGAGCTGTTTTTT. This sequence encodes CASRAPGQGNTGELFF.

The J gene is TRBJ1-5, the V gene TRBV2; 7 bases agree with TRBD1. Germline assignment: CDR1 SNHLY and CDR2 FYNNEI. This CDR3 contains 14 residues. J lost 3 bases, V lost 5 bases, and 4 bases had no gene match. CDR3 sequence reads: CASSPGQNNQPQHF. In DNA, the CDR3 is TGTGCCAGCAGTCCGGGACAGAACAATCAGCCCCAGCATTTT.

This clone has a single count. This rearrangement joins TRBV27 to TRBJ1-1; D not certain. CDR1 MNHEY and CDR2 SMNVEV come from the germline V gene (reference sequence). This CDR3 has 14 residues. V lost 3 bases, J lost 1 base, and 9 bases lay in between. CDR3: CASSFAWPNTEAFF. The DNA of the CDR3 is TGTGCCAGCAGTTTCGCCTGGCCGAACACTGAAGCTTTCTTT.

The V call is TRBV7-2, the J call TRBJ1-5, with 7 bases identical to TRBD1. Germline V gene lookup returns CDR1 SGHTA and CDR2 FQGNSA. This CDR3 has 16 residues. The ends lost 3 bases at V and 6 bases at J; junction bases unmatched: 11. CDR3 sequence reads: CASSFRPETGRQPQHF. The CDR3 DNA reads as TGTGCCAGCAGCTTTAGGCCAGAGACAGGGCGTCAGCCCCAGCATTTT.

This chain uses TRBV28 with TRBJ1-2; the D gene is possibly TRBD1 (6 bases). Per germline, CDR1 MDHEN and CDR2 SYDVKM. The V end lost 6 bases, the J end lost 4 bases, and 12 bases lay between the germline ends. This CDR3 is 13 amino acids long. CDR3 loop: CASRVRTAYGYTF. In nucleotides, the CDR3 is TGTGCCAGCAGGGTCCGGACAGCCTATGGCTACACCTTC.

This chain uses TRBV6-2 or TRBV6-3 with TRBJ1-2; the D gene is possibly TRBD1 (6 bases). The V end was cut by 4 bases, the J end by 7 bases, with 19 bases between. Germline lookup yields CDR1 MNHEY and CDR2 SVGEGT. The CDR3 spans 15 residues. DNA for the CDR3: TGTGCCAGCAGTTCACGACAGGCCCCAGTCGGTGGCTACACCTTC. Its translation is CASSSRQAPVGGYTF.

The chain combines TRBV5-1 with TRBJ1-1, with TRBD1 matching over 9 bases. V dropped 0 bases and J dropped 5; count of bases not matched to a gene: 5. The CDR3 is 15 residues long. Germline CDR1 is SGHRS and CDR2 is YFSETQ. CDR3 sequence (DNA): TGCGCCAGCAGCTTGGCACCGGGACAGGGAACTGAAGCTTTCTTT. It codes for CASSLAPGQGTEAFF.

The chain combines TRBV28 with TRBJ2-7, with a tentative D call TRBD1 (7 bases). V lost 7 bases to trimming and J lost 3 bases, with 13 bases between them. The CDR3 length is 13 residues. Germline V gene sequence: CDR1 MDHEN, CDR2 SYDVKM. This chain's CDR3 is CASNPGGNYEQYF. The CDR3 DNA sequence: TGTGCCAGCAACCCAGGGGGGAACTACGAGCAGTACTTC.

The V and J genes are TRBV7-3 and TRBJ2-3; 8 bases fit TRBD2. The V gene's germline CDR1 is SGHTA and CDR2 FQGTGA. V shed 0 bases, J shed 0 bases, and the junction held 8 bases outside the gene matches. The CDR3 contains 18 residues. Written as DNA, the CDR3 is TGTGCCAGCAGCTTAACCTCTGGTTCTAGCGGGAGCACAGATACGCAGTATTTT. Translating it yields CASSLTSGSSGSTDTQYF.

The chain combines TRBV5-1 with TRBJ1-1; D may be TRBD1 (6 bases). From germline, CDR1 is SGHRS and CDR2 YFSETQ. This CDR3 comprises 16 residues. V dropped 3 bases and J dropped 3 bases, with 18 bases sitting between them. CDR3 sequence reads: CASSSGHSGQYTEAFF. DNA of the CDR3: TGCGCCAGCAGCTCAGGCCACTCCGGACAGTACACTGAAGCTTTCTTT.

This clone was observed a handful of times. The chain combines TRBV5-3 with TRBJ2-2, with TRBD2 matching over 7 bases. TRBV5-3 has ORF status, its function being uncertain. The CDR3 runs 13 residues. V was clipped by 5 bases and J by 5 bases; unmatched bases: 3. The CDR3 DNA reads TGTGCCAGAAGACCAGCGGGAACCGGGGAGCTGTTTTTT. It is translated as CARRPAGTGELFF.

This clone appeared a few times. The gene calls are TRBV9 and TRBJ2-6, with D unresolved. Trimming removed 0 bases at V and 0 bases at J, with 4 bases between. The germline V gene has CDR1 SGDLS and CDR2 YYNGEE. The CDR3 totals 15 residues. CDR3 sequence reads: CASSVGGSGANVLTF. The DNA of the CDR3 is TGTGCCAGCAGCGTAGGCGGCTCTGGGGCCAACGTCCTGACTTTC.

The V gene is TRBV21-1, the J gene TRBJ2-2; the D call TRBD2 from the table was never checked on the DNA. TRBV21-1 has pseudogene status. CDR3 size: 17 residues. CDR3 protein: CASSSRTSGREGGELFF. The CDR3 bases are TGTGCCAGCAGCAGTCGGACTAGCGGGAGGGAAGGCGGGGAGCTGTTTTTT.

The genes are TRBV19 and TRBJ2-7; 14 nucleotides match TRBD2. After removal of 2 bases from V and 3 bases from J, the junction contained 3 bases not matched to a gene. The germline V gene encodes CDR1 LNHDA and CDR2 SQIVND (reference sequence). The CDR3 consists of 16 residues. In DNA form, the CDR3 reads TGTGCCAGTAGTATACGAGGGACTAGCGGGAGCTACGAGCAGTACTTC. Encoded protein: CASSIRGTSGSYEQYF.

V gene TRBV18 combines with J gene TRBJ2-7, with TRBD1 matching 7 bases. This CDR3 is built from 13 residues. Germline V lookup: CDR1 KGHSH, CDR2 LQKENI. J gave up 4 bases and V 5 bases, and 5 bases lay outside the gene matches. The DNA of the CDR3 is TGTGCCAGCTCAGCAGGACAGGAATACGAGCAGTACTTC. Protein sequence: CASSAGQEYEQYF.

The rearrangement joins TRBV6-2 or TRBV6-3 to TRBJ2-5; 7 nucleotides align to TRBD1. Trimming removed 2 bases from V and 0 bases from J; junction bases left unmatched: 0. This CDR3 contains 14 residues. The germline gives CDR1 MNHEY, CDR2 SVGEGT. CDR3 coding DNA: TGTGCCAGCAGTTACGGGACAGACCAAGAGACCCAGTACTTC. The encoded protein is CASSYGTDQETQYF.

The rearrangement uses TRBV6-1 and TRBJ1-6; no definite D call. CDR3 length: 13 residues. V was cut by 1 base and J by 10 bases, with 8 bases left in between. CDR1 MNHNS and CDR2 SASEGT come from the germline V gene. CDR3 in amino acids: CASSEGRESPLHF. CDR3 nucleotides: TGTGCCAGCAGTGAAGGACGGGAATCACCCCTCCACTTT.

The rearrangement uses TRBV12-1 and TRBJ1-4; the table gives TRBD1 as D, unverified against the DNA. TRBV12-1 is a recognized pseudogene. The CDR3 has 20 residues. CDR3 sequence (DNA): TGTGCCAGCAGCTTTGAATTTGGGGACAGCCTCTCAAGATTAAATGAAAAACTGTTTTTT. Translation gives CASSFEFGDSLSRLNEKLFF.

In DNA, the CDR3 is TGTGCCAGCAGCACCGGGACAGGGGGCAGATACGAGCAGTACTTC. Translated, it gives CASSTGTGGRYEQYF. The chain carries TRBV11-2 and TRBJ2-7; 12 bases map to TRBD1. Trimming at V came to 5 bases and at J to 4 bases, leaving 6 bases not matched to a gene. The germline V gene encodes CDR1 SGHAT and CDR2 FQNNGV. CDR3 length: 15 amino acids.